This T cell receptor (beta chain) was found in a study of cytomegalovirus exposure and HLA in healthy donors. Trimming took 0 bases from V and 7 from J; bases not matched to a gene: 10. Germline V CDR1 and CDR2: SGHNT, YYREEE (reference sequence). This CDR3 region has 16 residues. Overall study findings and caveats: The tendency of first-cohort TCR clusters to co-occur in the 130 or so validation repertoires was identified by a subsequent analysis. Most TCRs appeared rarely, but some public TCRs recurred in many donors. TCR beta chains numbering some 150 were designated cytomegalovirus-associated. A few CMV-associated chains proved CMV antigen-specific in vitro.

Produced via immunoSEQ multiplex PCR; TCRdb's table is partial and in-frame only. The sample contains about 130,000 clones, 70% to 90% of which appear only once. On this clone itself: What it binds is not known.

Material: PBMCs. This receptor was identified in a woman aged 25-40 years in good health and CMV-seropositive. The rearrangement links TRBV5-4 to TRBJ1-2; 9 nucleotides match TRBD1. The CDR3 loop is CASSLANTGGLGGYTF. CDR3 sequence (DNA): TGTGCCAGCAGCTTGGCTAACACAGGGGGCCTGGGTGGCTACACCTTC. The full variable domain, rest sourced from reference TRBV5-4 and TRBJ1-2, is ETGVTQSPTHLIKTRGQQVTLRCSSQSGHNTVSWYQQALGQGPQFIFQYYREEENGRGNFPPRFSGLQFPNYSSELNVNALELDDSALYLCASSLANTGGLGGYTFGSGTRLTVV.